Below, 24 T cell receptor beta chains from the same sample are listed, as sequenced in a study of blood T cell repertoires in COVID-19. TCRdb keeps only in-frame clones here, not all; method: immunoSEQ multiplex PCR. The sample includes some 96,000 clones, 88% of them seen just once. The specimen sequenced was peripheral blood. The receptors come from a human donor in a cohort sampled during active COVID-19.

Regarding this clone: The same CDR3 is also encoded by other DNA sequences in this sample. V and J are TRBV27 and TRBJ2-1; 7 bases match TRBD1. The ends lost 4 bases at V and 7 bases at J; junction bases unmatched: 4. There are 13 residues in the CDR3. Germline V gene data show CDR1 as MNHEY and CDR2 as SMNVEV (reference sequence). CDR3 amino acids: CASSSQQGNEQFF. The CDR3 bases are TGTGCCAGCAGTTCACAACAGGGGAATGAGCAGTTCTTC.

The genes are TRBV5-4 and TRBJ1-2; tentative D call: TRBD1 (6 bases). Trimming cost V 0 bases and J 7 bases, with 22 bases left between them. Per germline, CDR1 SGHNT and CDR2 YYREEE (reference sequence). This CDR3 is 17 amino acids long. The chain's CDR3 is CASSLASNWGPRAGYTF. In DNA, the CDR3 is TGTGCCAGCAGCTTGGCCTCTAACTGGGGGCCGAGAGCTGGCTACACCTTC. The whole variable domain, remainder taken from reference TRBV5-4 and TRBJ1-2, is ETGVTQSPTHLIKTRGQQVTLRCSSQSGHNTVSWYQQALGQGPQFIFQYYREEENGRGNFPPRFSGLQFPNYSSELNVNALELDDSALYLCASSLASNWGPRAGYTFGSGTRLTVV.

DNA of the CDR3: TGTGCCAGCAGCTCAAGACAGGGTCGGACCGGGGAGCTGTTTTTT. It yields the protein CASSSRQGRTGELFF. The chain joins TRBV11-1 to TRBJ2-2; 7 nucleotides agree with TRBD1. The V gene's germline CDR1 is SGHAT and CDR2 FQDESV (reference sequence). J was trimmed by 5 bases and V by 4 bases; bases with no gene match: 7. The CDR3 totals 15 residues.

This chain links TRBV5-5 with TRBJ1-1; D is unresolved. Trimming shortened V by 4 bases and J by 1 base, and 11 bases separated the two germline ends. Germline CDR1 reads SGHKS; CDR2 reads YYEKEE (reference sequence). This CDR3 spans 14 amino acids. DNA of the CDR3: TGTGCCAGCAGCCGCCCCTCGGGGAACACTGAAGCTTTCTTT. It encodes CASSRPSGNTEAFF.

This clone was observed a single time. The genes are TRBV4-3 and TRBJ2-3, with 11 positions matching TRBD2. V was pared by 4 bases and J by 3 bases, with 3 bases of the junction left unmatched. The length of the CDR3 is 15 residues. Germline loops: CDR1 LGHNA, CDR2 YSLEER. CDR3 in DNA: TGCGCCAGCAGCCCGGGACTAGCGGCTACAGATACGCAGTATTTT. Encoded protein: CASSPGLAATDTQYF.

The gene calls are TRBV4-3 and TRBJ2-3; D gene uncertain. Looked up from germline, CDR1 is LGHNA and CDR2 is YSLEER. This CDR3 is built from 14 residues. V shed 0 bases and J shed 3 bases, with 7 bases lying between them. The CDR3 loop is CASSQDSRTDTQYF. CDR3 nucleotides: TGCGCCAGCAGCCAAGATAGCAGAACAGATACGCAGTATTTT.

This sequence joins TRBV7-7 and TRBJ2-7, with 11 bases matching TRBD1. Losses at the gene ends were 5 bases for V and 2 bases for J; bases not matched to a gene: 5. The length of the CDR3 is 15 residues. Germline CDR1 reads SSHAT; CDR2 reads FNYEAQ (reference sequence). In nucleotides, the CDR3 is TGTGCCAGCAGCCCGAGGACAGGGGGCCCCTACGAGCAGTACTTC. This translates into CASSPRTGGPYEQYF. The variable domain in full, with the rest retrieved from reference TRBV7-7 and TRBJ2-7, is GAGVSQSPRYKVTKRGQDVTLRCDPISSHATLYWYQQALGQGPEFLTYFNYEAQPDKSGLPSDRFSAERPEGSISTLTIQRTEQRDSAMYRCASSPRTGGPYEQYFGPGTRLTVT.

The chain has TRBV13 and TRBJ2-7; D gene ambiguous. The CDR3 length is 12 residues. Between the trimmed V and J ends, which lost 5 bases and 2 bases, there was a span of 7 bases. CDR1 is PRHDT, CDR2 FYEKMQ, per germline (reference sequence). The CDR3 DNA sequence: TGTGCCAGCAGCCGAACTCCCTACGAGCAGTACTTC. This codes for CASSRTPYEQYF.

The V gene is TRBV2, the J gene TRBJ2-4; 9 bases align to TRBD2. CDR1 and CDR2 from the germline V gene are SNHLY and FYNNEI. V lost 6 bases to trimming and J lost 5 bases; unmatched junction nucleotides: 5. The CDR3 sequence is 14 residues long. In DNA form, the CDR3 reads TGTGCCAGCAGGGATAGACTAGCGGAAAACATTCAGTACTTC. Encoded protein: CASRDRLAENIQYF.

The chain uses TRBV28 and TRBJ1-4; 9 bases fit TRBD1. The CDR3 spans 15 residues. Germline assignment: CDR1 MDHEN and CDR2 SYDVKM. Unmatched junction bases numbered 8, after V lost 4 bases and J lost 8 bases. The CDR3 DNA reads TGTGCCAGCAGTTCGAACGGACAGGGGCGGGAAAAACTGTTTTTT. Translating it yields CASSSNGQGREKLFF.

The rearrangement links TRBV15 to TRBJ2-7; tentatively, D is TRBD2 (5 bases). Trimming stripped 4 bases from V and 0 bases from J, with 7 bases between. Germline V gene data show CDR1 as LNHNV and CDR2 as YYDKDF (reference sequence). This CDR3 is built from 13 residues. CDR3 sequence: CATSIDYSYEQYF. The CDR3 DNA follows: TGTGCCACCAGCATTGACTACTCCTACGAGCAGTACTTC. Full variable domain (missing parts from reference TRBV15 and TRBJ2-7): DAMVIQNPRYQVTQFGKPVTLSCSQTLNHNVMYWYQQKSSQAPKLLFHYYDKDFNNEADTPDNFQSRRPNTSFCFLDIRSPGLGDTAMYLCATSIDYSYEQYFGPGTRLTVT.

CDR3 DNA: TGTGCCAGCAGCGTGTACAGGGATGGCTCACCCCTCCACTTT. The encoded protein is CASSVYRDGSPLHF. The V gene is TRBV9, the J gene TRBJ1-6, with a weak D call TRBD1 (6 bases). V lost 2 bases and J lost 10, with 13 bases in between. The CDR3 has 14 amino acids. CDR1 SGDLS and CDR2 YYNGEE come from the germline V gene.

The chain has TRBV28 and TRBJ2-7, with 13 nucleotides matching TRBD2. The CDR3 length is 18 residues. Trimming removed 8 bases from V and 7 bases from J; junction bases left unmatched: 20. Germline CDR1 is MDHEN and CDR2 is SYDVKM. The CDR3 here is CASGSLGLAGPKWGEQYF. CDR3 nucleotide sequence: TGTGCCAGCGGTAGCCTGGGACTAGCGGGGCCTAAGTGGGGGGAGCAGTACTTC.

The chain uses TRBV27 and TRBJ2-2; TRBD2 matches 11 bases. Germline lookup yields CDR1 MNHEY and CDR2 SMNVEV (reference sequence). The CDR3 is 21 amino acids. V lost 5 bases to trimming and J lost 1 base; unmatched junction nucleotides: 18. Written as DNA, the CDR3 is TGTGCCAGCAGTCTCTACCGCCCAATTCCGGGACTAGCGGTGAACACCGGGGAGCTGTTTTTT. This encodes CASSLYRPIPGLAVNTGELFF.

This clone was recorded only once. The chain is built from TRBV28 and TRBJ1-6; weak D call: TRBD1 (5 bases). The germline gives CDR1 MDHEN, CDR2 SYDVKM. Deletions cut 5 bases from V and 7 bases from J, with 12 bases between. This CDR3 region has 14 residues. CDR3 coding DNA: TGTGCCAGCAGTATTGGAGGGGTCAATTCACCCCTCCACTTT. Its protein is CASSIGGVNSPLHF. The full variable domain, in which reference TRBV28 and TRBJ1-6 provide the parts outside the CDR3, is DVKVTQSSRYLVKRTGEKVFLECVQDMDHENMFWYRQDPGLGLRLIYFSYDVKMKEKGDIPEGYSVSREKKERFSLILESASTNQTSMYLCASSIGGVNSPLHFGNGTRLTVT.

This clone was recorded only once. This rearrangement joins TRBV2 to TRBJ2-7, with 10 positions matching TRBD2. Germline trimming cut 0 bases from V and 3 bases from J; bases unmatched to any gene: 8. CDR1 is SNHLY and CDR2 is FYNNEI in the germline V gene. This CDR3 comprises 17 residues. CDR3 amino acids: CASSEALGGLADYEQYF. The CDR3, as DNA: TGTGCCAGCAGTGAAGCGCTTGGAGGACTAGCGGACTACGAGCAGTACTTC.

The V gene is TRBV5-1, the J gene TRBJ2-7; 10 bases line up with TRBD1. V lost 4 bases, J lost 0 bases, and 7 bases stayed unmatched. The germline V gene has CDR1 SGHRS and CDR2 YFSETQ. This CDR3 comprises 16 residues. In nucleotides, the CDR3 is TGCGCCAGCAGCCATCTTGGACAGGGGGGCTCCTACGAGCAGTACTTC. Its protein is CASSHLGQGGSYEQYF.

This rearrangement joins TRBV5-6 to TRBJ1-6; D perhaps matches TRBD1 (5 bases). The length of the CDR3 is 15 residues. V lost 4 bases to trimming and J lost 6 bases, with 14 bases between them. Germline V gene data show CDR1 as SGHDT and CDR2 as YYEEEE. CDR3 sequence (DNA): TGTGCCAGCAGCCCGCCGGGGGTCGGTAATTCACCCCTCCACTTT. Its translation: CASSPPGVGNSPLHF. The full variable domain, its missing parts supplied by reference TRBV5-6 and TRBJ1-6, is DAGVTQSPTHLIKTRGQQVTLRCSPKSGHDTVSWYQQALGQGPQFIFQYYEEEERQRGNFPDRFSGHQFPNYSSELNVNALLLGDSALYLCASSPPGVGNSPLHFGNGTRLTVT.

The chain is built from TRBV4-1 and TRBJ1-5; a possible D gene is TRBD1 (6 bases). CDR1 is MGHRA, CDR2 YSYEKL, per germline. CDR3 size: 16 residues. V lost 0 bases and J 3 bases, leaving 12 bases between the germline ends. Written as DNA, the CDR3 is TGCGCCAGCAGCCAAGATAGGACAGCGAACAATCAGCCCCAGCATTTT. Amino acids: CASSQDRTANNQPQHF.

The chain recombines TRBV7-9 with TRBJ1-1; no clear D. V shed 5 bases and J shed 1 base, with 8 bases lying between them. CDR1 is SEHNR and CDR2 is FQNEAQ in the germline V gene (reference sequence). This CDR3 contains 13 residues. CDR3 sequence: CASSPPSNTEAFF. As DNA, the CDR3 is TGTGCCAGCAGCCCTCCGTCGAACACTGAAGCTTTCTTT. Variable domain in full (rest from reference TRBV7-9 and TRBJ1-1): DTGVSQNPRHKITKRGQNVTFRCDPISEHNRLYWYRQTLGQGPEFLTYFQNEAQLEKSRLLSDRFSAERPKGSFSTLEIQRTEQGDSAMYLCASSPPSNTEAFFGQGTRLTVV.

This chain connects TRBV4-1 to TRBJ1-1; TRBD1 matches 8 bases. V was clipped by 3 bases and J by 10 bases; unmatched bases: 7. Germline V lookup: CDR1 MGHRA, CDR2 YSYEKL. This CDR3 has 13 amino acids. The CDR3 coding sequence is TGCGCCAGCAGCCAGTTCGCTACAGGGGGAGCTTTCTTT. Its protein product is CASSQFATGGAFF.

V usage is TRBV20-1 and J usage is TRBJ2-7; 11 bases are a match to TRBD2. Trimming cost V 3 bases and J 7 bases; bases outside gene matches: 8. Germline V gene sequence: CDR1 DFQATT, CDR2 SNEGSKA (reference sequence). CDR3 length: 14 residues. The CDR3 coding sequence is TGCAGTGCTAGTGGGCTAGCGGGAGGAGGGGAGCAGTACTTC. This encodes CSASGLAGGGEQYF.

The rearrangement joins TRBV7-3 to TRBJ2-7; 7 positions agree with TRBD1. The germline CDR1 and CDR2 sequences are SGHTA and FQGTGA. The length of the CDR3 is 14 residues. V trimming: 5 bases; J trimming: 0 bases; junction bases outside the gene matches: 4. The CDR3, as DNA: TGTGCCAGCAGCCCAGGGGGACGCTCCTACGAGCAGTACTTC. It translates to CASSPGGRSYEQYF.

The chain recombines TRBV25-1 with TRBJ1-6; D possibly corresponds to TRBD1 (5 bases). The germline CDR1 and CDR2 sequences are MGHDK and SYGVNS. CDR3 size: 18 residues. V was pared by 8 bases and J by 1 base, with 21 bases between. CDR3 DNA: TGTGCCAGCCCGCCTCCGGGGGGGGAAGGATCCTATAATTCACCCCTCCACTTT. This gives the protein CASPPPGGEGSYNSPLHF.